Detailed here is one T cell receptor (beta chain). The CDR3 is made up of 14 amino acids. Germline-derived CDR1 and CDR2 are SGHRS and YFSETQ. The ends lost 0 bases at V and 4 bases at J; junction bases unmatched: 2. This record belongs to a study of blood T cell repertoires in COVID-19. Sequencing was performed with immunoSEQ multiplex PCR; in TCRdb, only in-frame clones are kept and a portion is missing. Of almost 55,000 clones listed, 65% to 90% are singletons. The V gene is TRBV5-1, the J gene TRBJ1-2; 8 nucleotides line up with TRBD1. The sample was peripheral blood. The sequence came from a human donor in a cohort sampled during active COVID-19. The CDR3 sequence: CASSLGDRLYGYTF. The CDR3 DNA sequence: TGCGCCAGCAGCTTGGGGGACAGGCTCTATGGCTACACCTTC.